Reported below is one T cell receptor (beta chain). Its target is unknown. These data are taken from a study of cytomegalovirus exposure and HLA in healthy donors. Study-level background: The roughly 120 validation repertoires, a later analysis reported, used the same platform as the approximately 730 repertoires from the first cohort.

CDR1 SGHDT and CDR2 YYEEEE come from the germline V gene. The CDR3 spans 14 residues. V lost 0 bases to trimming and J lost 7 bases, with 11 bases between them. The study's findings and limits: The authors listed some 150 TCR beta chains as cytomegalovirus-associated. The classifier reportedly diagnosed cytomegalovirus status with high specificity and sensitivity.

Measured with immunoSEQ multiplex PCR; TCRdb has only the in-frame clones, and not every one. The sample lists about 330,000 clones, roughly 87% occurring once. Sequencing was done on a sample of PBMCs. The sequence was collected from a woman in her twenties or thirties in good health and CMV-seropositive. This rearrangement joins TRBV5-6 to TRBJ1-5; D not certain. DNA for the CDR3: TGTGCCAGCAGCTTGGGGCAGGCGGGCCAGCCCCAGCATTTT. Translated: CASSLGQAGQPQHF.